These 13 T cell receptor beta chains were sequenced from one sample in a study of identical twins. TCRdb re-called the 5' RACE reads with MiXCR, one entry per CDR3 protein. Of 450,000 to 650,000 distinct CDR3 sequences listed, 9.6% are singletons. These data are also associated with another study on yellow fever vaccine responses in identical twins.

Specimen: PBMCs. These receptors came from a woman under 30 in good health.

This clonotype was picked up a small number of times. The CDR3 protein is CASMLTGGQNIQYF. In DNA form, the CDR3 reads TGTGCCAGCATGTTGACAGGGGGCCAAAACATTCAGTACTTC. The chain uses TRBV12-3 or TRBV12-4 and TRBJ2-4, with 10 bases matching TRBD1. Germline trimming cut 7 bases from V and 5 bases from J; bases unmatched to any gene: 5. There are 14 residues in the CDR3.

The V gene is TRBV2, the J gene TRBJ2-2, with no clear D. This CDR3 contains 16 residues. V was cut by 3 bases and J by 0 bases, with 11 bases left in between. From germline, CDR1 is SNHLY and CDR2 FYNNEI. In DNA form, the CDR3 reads TGTGCCAGCAGTGAGATCCGGCCCGCGAACACCGGGGAGCTGTTTTTT. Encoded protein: CASSEIRPANTGELFF.

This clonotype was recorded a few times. The CDR3 DNA reads as TGTGCCAGCAGTCCACAGGGGGCTAAGTCCTACAATGAGCAGTTCTTC. The encoded protein is CASSPQGAKSYNEQFF. V is TRBV28 and J is TRBJ2-1; TRBD1 matches 9 bases. There are 16 residues in the CDR3. Germline CDR1 is MDHEN and CDR2 is SYDVKM. With 5 bases clipped from V and 1 base from J, the junction kept 6 bases outside the gene matches.

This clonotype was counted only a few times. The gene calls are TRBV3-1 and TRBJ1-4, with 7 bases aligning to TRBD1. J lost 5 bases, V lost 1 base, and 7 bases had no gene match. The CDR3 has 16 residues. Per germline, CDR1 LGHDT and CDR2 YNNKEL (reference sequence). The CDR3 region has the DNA TGTGCCAGCAGCCAAGTATCCGGGACAGTCAATGAAAAACTGTTTTTT. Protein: CASSQVSGTVNEKLFF. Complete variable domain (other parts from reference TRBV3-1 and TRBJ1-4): DTAVSQTPKYLVTQMGNDKSIKCEQNLGHDTMYWYKQDSKKFLKIMFSYNNKELIINETVPNRFSPKSPDKAHLNLHINSLELGDSAVYFCASSQVSGTVNEKLFFGSGTQLSVL.

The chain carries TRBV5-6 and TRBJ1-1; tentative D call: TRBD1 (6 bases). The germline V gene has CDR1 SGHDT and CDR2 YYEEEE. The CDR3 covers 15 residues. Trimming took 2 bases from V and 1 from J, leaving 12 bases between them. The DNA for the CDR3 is TGTGCCAGCAGCTTCCCGTACAGGGCGAACACTGAAGCTTTCTTT. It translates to CASSFPYRANTEAFF.

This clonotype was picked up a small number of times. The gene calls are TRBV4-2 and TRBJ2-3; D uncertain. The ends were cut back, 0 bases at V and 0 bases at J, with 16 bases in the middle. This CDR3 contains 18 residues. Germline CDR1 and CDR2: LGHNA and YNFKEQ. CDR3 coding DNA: TGTGCCAGCAGCCAAGATCCGGCAGGAGAGACTAGCACAGATACGCAGTATTTT. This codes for CASSQDPAGETSTDTQYF.

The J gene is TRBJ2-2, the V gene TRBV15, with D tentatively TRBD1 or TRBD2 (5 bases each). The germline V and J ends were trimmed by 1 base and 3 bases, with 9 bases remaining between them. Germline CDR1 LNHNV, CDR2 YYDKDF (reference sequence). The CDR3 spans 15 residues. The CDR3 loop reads CATSRVRGYTGELFF. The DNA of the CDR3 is TGTGCCACCAGCAGAGTGAGGGGTTACACCGGGGAGCTGTTTTTT.

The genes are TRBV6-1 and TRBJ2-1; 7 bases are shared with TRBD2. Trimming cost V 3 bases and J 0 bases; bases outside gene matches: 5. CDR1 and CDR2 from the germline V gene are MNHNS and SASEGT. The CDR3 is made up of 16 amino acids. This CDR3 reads CASSDGRKPSYNEQFF. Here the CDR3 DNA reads TGTGCCAGCAGTGACGGGAGGAAGCCCTCCTACAATGAGCAGTTCTTC.

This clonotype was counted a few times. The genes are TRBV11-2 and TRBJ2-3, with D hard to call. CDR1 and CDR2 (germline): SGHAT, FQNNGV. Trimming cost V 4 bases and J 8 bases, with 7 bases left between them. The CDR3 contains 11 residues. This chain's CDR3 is CASSYQVTQYF. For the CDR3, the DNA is TGTGCCAGCAGCTACCAGGTTACGCAGTATTTT.

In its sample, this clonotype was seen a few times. CDR3 residues: CSVNNRDRGTEAFF. CDR3 DNA sequence: TGCAGCGTGAATAACCGGGACAGGGGGACTGAAGCTTTCTTT. The chain uses TRBV29-1 and TRBJ1-1; 11 nucleotides line up with TRBD1. The length of the CDR3 is 14 residues. From germline, CDR1 is SQVTM and CDR2 ANQGSEA. Unmatched junction bases numbered 8, after V lost 6 bases and J lost 5 bases.

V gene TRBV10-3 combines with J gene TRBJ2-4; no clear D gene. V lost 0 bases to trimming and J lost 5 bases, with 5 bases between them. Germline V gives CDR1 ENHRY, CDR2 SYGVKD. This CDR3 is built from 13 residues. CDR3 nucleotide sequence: TGTGCCATCAGTGAGTCCAGCCAAAACATTCAGTACTTC. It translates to CAISESSQNIQYF.

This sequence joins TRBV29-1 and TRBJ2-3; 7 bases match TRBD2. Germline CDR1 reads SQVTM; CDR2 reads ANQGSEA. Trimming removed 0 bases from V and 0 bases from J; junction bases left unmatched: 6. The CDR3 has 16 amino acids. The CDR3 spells CSVEDPWRGSTDTQYF. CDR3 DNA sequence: TGCAGCGTTGAAGATCCCTGGCGGGGGAGCACAGATACGCAGTATTTT.

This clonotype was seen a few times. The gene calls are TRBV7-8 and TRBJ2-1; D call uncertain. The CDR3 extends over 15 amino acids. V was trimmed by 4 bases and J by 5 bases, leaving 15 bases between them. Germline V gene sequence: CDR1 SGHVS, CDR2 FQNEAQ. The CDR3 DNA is TGTGCCAGCAGCTCCCCCGAGGACGGAGACAATGAGCAGTTCTTC. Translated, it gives CASSSPEDGDNEQFF.